This entry lists 22 T cell receptor beta chains sequenced from one sample in a study of patients and donors after allogeneic stem cell transplantation. TCRdb re-analysed the RT-PCR reads in MiXCR, keeping a single row per CDR3 protein. The repertoire consists of about 87,000 distinct CDR3 sequences, with 4% to 5% occurring once and the leading ten covering 2.5% to 3%. The sequenced sample was blood, either unsorted or a sorted T cell fraction (not recorded which). These receptors came from a human donor who was either an allogeneic HSCT recipient or a stem cell or donor lymphocyte infusion donor (not recorded which). It is not recorded whose cells these are; they may come from a transplant donor.

In this sample, this clonotype turned up many times. The rearrangement uses TRBV7-9 and TRBJ2-7; TRBD2 matches at 13 bases. CDR3 length equals 16 residues. CDR1 is SEHNR and CDR2 is FQNEAQ in the germline V gene (reference sequence). With 5 bases clipped from V and 0 bases from J, the junction kept 4 bases outside the gene matches. As DNA, the CDR3 is TGTGCCAGCAGCCCCGGACTAGCGGGAGCCTCCTACGAGCAGTACTTC. Protein sequence: CASSPGLAGASYEQYF.

This clonotype was recorded many times. V usage is TRBV9 and J usage is TRBJ2-5; D not resolved. CDR1 is SGDLS, CDR2 YYNGEE, per germline. There are 13 residues in the CDR3. Trimming pared 0 bases from V and 5 bases from J, leaving 8 bases between. The CDR3 region has the DNA TGTGCCAGCAGCGTAGGCACAGTTGAGACCCAGTACTTC. Protein: CASSVGTVETQYF.

Ten or more counts support this clonotype. The chain combines TRBV6-5 with TRBJ2-3; D is unclear. Trimming took off 0 bases at V and 8 bases at J, with 15 bases between the two ends. The germline V gene encodes CDR1 MNHEY and CDR2 SVGAGI. This CDR3 region has 15 residues. DNA of the CDR3: TGTGCCAGCAGTTACTCCAGTGACCCCGGCCGTACGCAGTATTTT. Amino acids: CASSYSSDPGRTQYF.

This clonotype was detected many times. The CDR3 loop reads CASSRAREDTGELFF. CDR3 in DNA: TGTGCCAGCAGCAGAGCGCGGGAGGACACCGGGGAGCTGTTTTTT. V is TRBV11-1 and J is TRBJ2-2, with TRBD2 matching over 8 bases. Germline CDR1 and CDR2: SGHAT and FQDESV (reference sequence). The V segment lost 5 bases and the J segment 3 bases; nucleotides outside the gene matches: 5. This CDR3 has 15 residues.

This clonotype turned up a few times. This chain connects TRBV6-1 to TRBJ2-3; TRBD1 agrees at 9 bases. This CDR3 comprises 16 residues. V lost 0 bases to trimming and J lost 5 bases; unmatched junction nucleotides: 6. Germline V gene lookup returns CDR1 MNHNS and CDR2 SASEGT. The CDR3 nucleotides are TGTGCCAGCAGTGAAGCTGGGACAGGGTATCAAGATACGCAGTATTTT. Translating it yields CASSEAGTGYQDTQYF.

There are many counts of this clonotype. The chain's CDR3 is CASSQNKGDRETQYF. CDR3 sequence (DNA): TGTGCCAGCAGCCAAAATAAGGGAGACAGGGAGACCCAGTACTTC. The chain combines TRBV3-1 with TRBJ2-5; D possibly corresponds to TRBD1 (6 bases). V gave up 2 bases and J gave up 5 bases, with 15 bases separating them. Germline V lookup: CDR1 LGHDT, CDR2 YNNKEL (reference sequence). This CDR3 has 15 residues.

This clonotype occurred many times. The chain recombines TRBV12-3 or TRBV12-4 with TRBJ2-7; D remains ambiguous. Trimming pared 5 bases from V and 0 bases from J, leaving 11 bases between. This CDR3 is 14 amino acids long. This CDR3 reads CASSAGRFSYEQYF. For the CDR3, the DNA is TGTGCCAGCAGTGCCGGACGGTTCTCCTACGAGCAGTACTTC.

This clonotype has a count of ten or more. This sequence joins TRBV29-1 and TRBJ2-7; possible D gene TRBD1, 7 bases. This CDR3 is 12 amino acids long. Germline V gene lookup returns CDR1 SQVTM and CDR2 ANQGSEA. Trimming took 7 bases from V and 2 from J, leaving 12 bases between them. The CDR3 nucleotides read TGCAGCGCCGGGGGACAGACCTACGAGCAGTACTTC. Translating gives CSAGGQTYEQYF.

This clonotype was counted many times. The J gene is TRBJ2-5, the V gene TRBV7-3; D remains unclear. V lost 0 bases to trimming and J lost 0 bases, with 8 bases between them. In germline, CDR1 is SGHTA, CDR2 FQGTGA. This CDR3 has 15 amino acids. The CDR3 reads CASSLTFQDQETQYF. DNA of the CDR3: TGTGCCAGCAGCTTAACATTTCAGGACCAAGAGACCCAGTACTTC.

The sample holds many counts of this clonotype. This chain joins TRBV10-2 and TRBJ1-1; no firm D call. CDR1 and CDR2 (germline): WSHSY, SAAADI. Trimming took 3 bases from V and 8 from J, leaving 16 bases between them. CDR3 size: 14 residues. The CDR3 reads CASSDRVEGREAFF. As DNA, the CDR3 is TGCGCCAGCAGTGACCGTGTCGAGGGTCGGGAAGCTTTCTTT.

This clonotype was recorded at least ten times. This sequence joins TRBV7-8 and TRBJ1-4, with a possible D match to TRBD1 (5 bases). V lost 5 bases to trimming and J lost 7 bases, with 20 bases between them. Germline assignment: CDR1 SGHVS and CDR2 FQNEAQ. The CDR3 totals 16 residues. CDR3 residues: CASSPLRVVGAEKLFF. The CDR3 nucleotides are TGTGCCAGCAGCCCCCTTCGGGTCGTTGGGGCTGAAAAACTGTTTTTT. Full variable domain (missing parts from reference TRBV7-8 and TRBJ1-4): GAGVSQSPRYKVAKRGQDVALRCDPISGHVSLFWYQQALGQGPEFLTYFQNEAQLDKSGLPSDRFFAERPEGSVSTLKIQRTQQEDSAVYLCASSPLRVVGAEKLFFGSGTQLSVL.

This clonotype was seen a handful of times. The chain is built from TRBV20-1 and TRBJ1-2; 7 bases are a match to TRBD1. This CDR3 region has 16 residues. The V and J ends lost 2 bases and 3 bases, in that order; junction bases with no gene match: 12. Germline assignment: CDR1 DFQATT and CDR2 SNEGSKA (reference sequence). This CDR3 reads CSARNRRGGGDYGYTF. CDR3 nucleotides: TGCAGTGCTAGAAATCGCCGAGGGGGCGGAGACTATGGCTACACCTTC.

This clonotype was seen repeatedly, ten times or more. The genes are TRBV29-1 and TRBJ1-1, with D uncertain. The CDR3 is made up of 13 amino acids. V was trimmed by 4 bases and J by 1 base, leaving 10 bases between them. Looked up from germline, CDR1 is SQVTM and CDR2 is ANQGSEA. The CDR3 protein is CSVGATQNTEAFF. The CDR3 DNA sequence: TGCAGCGTTGGGGCGACACAGAACACTGAAGCTTTCTTT.

This clonotype was counted ten times or more. The chain is built from TRBV14 and TRBJ1-1, with D tentatively TRBD1 (6 bases). Germline V gene data show CDR1 as SGHDN and CDR2 as FVKESK. With 0 bases removed from V and 8 bases from J, the gap between germline ends came to 16 bases. This CDR3 comprises 15 residues. The CDR3, as DNA: TGTGCCAGCAGCCAAGAACGAGGGTGGACAGTGGAAGCTTTCTTT. Residues: CASSQERGWTVEAFF.

This clonotype was seen repeatedly, ten times or more. The gene calls are TRBV7-9 and TRBJ1-2; D remains unclear. Germline values: CDR1 SEHNR, CDR2 FQNEAQ (reference sequence). This CDR3 region has 12 residues. The germline V and J ends were trimmed by 5 bases and 7 bases, with 11 bases remaining between them. CDR3 DNA sequence: TGTGCCAGCAGCGTAGATACAGCTGGCTACACCTTC. Its translation: CASSVDTAGYTF. The full variable domain, with the rest looked up from reference TRBV7-9 and TRBJ1-2, is DTGVSQNPRHKITKRGQNVTFRCDPISEHNRLYWYRQTLGQGPEFLTYFQNEAQLEKSRLLSDRFSAERPKGSFSTLEIQRTEQGDSAMYLCASSVDTAGYTFGSGTRLTVV.

This clonotype was observed many times. This rearrangement joins TRBV12-3 or TRBV12-4 to TRBJ1-6; D gene uncertain. V lost 3 bases to trimming and J lost 10 bases, with 13 bases between them. This CDR3 region has 14 residues. DNA for the CDR3: TGTGCCAGCAGTTTGGCCGTTGGGTTCTCACCCCTCCACTTT. It is translated as CASSLAVGFSPLHF.

This clonotype was recorded at least ten times. The V call is TRBV11-2, the J call TRBJ2-7, with 12 bases matching TRBD2. CDR3 length: 15 residues. V was clipped by 4 bases and J by 6 bases; unmatched bases: 7. Germline lookup yields CDR1 SGHAT and CDR2 FQNNGV. CDR3 DNA: TGTGCCAGCAGCTCCAGACTAGCGGGAGATGGCGAGCAGTACTTC. Translation: CASSSRLAGDGEQYF.

V is TRBV6-4 and J is TRBJ2-6; 7 nucleotides agree with TRBD2. Trimming took 0 bases from V and 2 from J; bases not matched to a gene: 4. The CDR3 loop spans 17 amino acids. Germline V lookup: CDR1 MRHNA, CDR2 SNTAGT. CDR3 nucleotide sequence: TGTGCCAGCAGTGACTCGTGGGGAGGGACTGGGGCCAACGTCCTGACTTTC. Translated, it gives CASSDSWGGTGANVLTF.

There are many counts of this clonotype. The V call is TRBV7-9, the J call TRBJ2-1; no definite D call. Trimming cost V 5 bases and J 1 base, with 12 bases left between them. Germline CDR1 is SEHNR and CDR2 is FQNEAQ (reference sequence). The CDR3 extends over 15 amino acids. This CDR3 reads CASSQRPRSYNEQFF. The DNA for the CDR3 is TGTGCCAGCAGCCAAAGGCCCCGATCCTACAATGAGCAGTTCTTC.

V and J are TRBV27 and TRBJ2-7, with TRBD1 identical over 8 bases. The CDR3 length is 16 residues. With 5 bases clipped from V and 2 bases from J, the junction kept 11 bases outside the gene matches. CDR1 is MNHEY, CDR2 SMNVEV, per germline (reference sequence). CDR3 sequence (DNA): TGTGCCAGCAGTCCCGCGGTGGGGACAGGAACCTACGAGCAGTACTTC. Translation gives CASSPAVGTGTYEQYF.

The CDR3 nucleotides read TGTGCCTGGAGTGGGACTAGCGGGAGGGCCTCGAACACCGGGGAGCTGTTTTTT. Amino acids: CAWSGTSGRASNTGELFF. The chain is built from TRBV30 and TRBJ2-2, with 15 bases identical to TRBD2. CDR1 is GTSNPN and CDR2 is SVGIG in the germline V gene (reference sequence). V was clipped by 1 base and J by 0 bases; unmatched bases: 3. The CDR3 runs to 18 residues.

This chain joins TRBV20-1 and TRBJ2-1; tentatively, D is TRBD2 (6 bases). Per the germline V gene, CDR1 is DFQATT and CDR2 is SNEGSKA (reference sequence). The CDR3 is 13 residues long. V lost 1 base and J lost 5, with 9 bases in between. The CDR3 coding sequence is TGCAGTGCTAGAGGGGACTGGGACAATGAGCAGTTCTTC. It codes for CSARGDWDNEQFF.